This TCR beta chain was sequenced in a study of T cell responses to AZD1222 COVID-19 vaccine. Study-wide results and caveats: The study sampled repertoires only after the peak T cell response. It was only a handful of AZD1222 recipients who were seropositive at baseline. Across spike, vaccine-associated CD4 TCRs were found, dominant at 160-218 and 743-854. Close to half of spike-specific TCRs reportedly recognize unmutated variant regions.

The length of the CDR3 is 13 residues. Germline loops: CDR1 SNHLY, CDR2 FYNNEI. With V trimmed by 5 bases and J by 8 bases, 5 bases remained unmatched. As for this clone: Antigen: not known.

TCRdb's copy holds only in-frame clones and misses some; the assay was immunoSEQ multiplex PCR. This table has around 160,000 clones, about 93% appearing once. The sequence was obtained from an adult in good health. The V and J genes are TRBV2 and TRBJ1-4; 7 bases match TRBD1. Sequenced material: peripheral blood, taken on day 0 of AZD1222 vaccination. The CDR3 bases are TGTGCCAGCAGTCTGGTCAGGGGGGAAAAACTGTTTTTT. Encoded protein: CASSLVRGEKLFF.